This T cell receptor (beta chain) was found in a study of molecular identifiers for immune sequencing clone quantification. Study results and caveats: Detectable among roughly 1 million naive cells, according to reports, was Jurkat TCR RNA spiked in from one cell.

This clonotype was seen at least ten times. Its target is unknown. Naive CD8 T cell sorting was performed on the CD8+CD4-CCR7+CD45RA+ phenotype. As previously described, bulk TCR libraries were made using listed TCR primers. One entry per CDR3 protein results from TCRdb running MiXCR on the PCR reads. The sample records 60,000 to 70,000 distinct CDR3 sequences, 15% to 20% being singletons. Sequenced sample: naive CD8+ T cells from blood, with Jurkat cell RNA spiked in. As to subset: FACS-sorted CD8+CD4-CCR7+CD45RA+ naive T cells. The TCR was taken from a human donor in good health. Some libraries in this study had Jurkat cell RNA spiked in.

The CDR3 DNA sequence: TGCAGCGGGGTGGGACGGTTGAACACTGAAGCTTTCTTT. It yields the protein CSGVGRLNTEAFF. The chain is built from TRBV29-1 and TRBJ1-1; a weak D match, TRBD1 (5 bases). Germline V CDR1 and CDR2: SQVTM, ANQGSEA. V was cut by 7 bases and J by 0 bases, with 12 bases left in between. This CDR3 is 13 amino acids long. Looking up the rest from reference TRBV29-1 and TRBJ1-1 gives the full variable domain: SAVISQKPSRDICQRGTSLTIQCQVDSQVTMMFWYRQQPGQSLTLIATANQGSEATYESGFVIDKFPISRPNLTFSTLTVSNMSPEDSSIYLCSGVGRLNTEAFFGQGTRLTVV.